This T cell receptor (beta chain) was sequenced for a study of blood T cell repertoires in COVID-19. Study overall: Researchers got acute and convalescent COVID-19 samples from the United States, Italy and Spain.

CDR1 is MDHEN, CDR2 SYDVKM, per germline. This CDR3 has 13 residues. The V and J ends lost 8 bases and 8 bases, in that order; junction bases with no gene match: 7. Only in-frame clones appear in the TCRdb table, and some are missing; sequencing was by immunoSEQ multiplex PCR. The data contain roughly 130,000 clones, 90% of them singletons. The rearrangement links TRBV28 to TRBJ1-2, with 11 bases aligning to TRBD1. The clonotype was recovered from a man between 60 and 75 years old with COVID-19, enrolled during active disease. The sequencing sample was made of peripheral blood. The CDR3 DNA reads TGTGCCAGCGAGGGACAGGGGGTAGGAGGCTACACCTTC. Residues: CASEGQGVGGYTF.